The present T cell receptor beta chain was sequenced within a study of T cell clonality in common variable immunodeficiency. The table came from immunoSEQ multiplex PCR; TCRdb's copy has only in-frame clones and leaves some out. This sample comprises around 17,000 clones, none seen once only. Study results and caveats: Repertoire-complication correlations in CVID were limited by patient heterogeneity. CVID subjects had higher TCRbeta clonality than healthy controls, most marked in about a third. Reportedly, TCR beta sequences from common variable immunodeficiency showed fewer deletions and N-nucleotide insertions.

This CDR3 is built from 15 residues. The ends were cut back, 2 bases at V and 8 bases at J, with 16 bases in the middle. Germline-derived CDR1 and CDR2 are SGHTA and FQGNSA. This clone was seen many times. The antigen is unknown. Coverage ceases 3 residues before the CDR3 finishes, and the germline J gene fills in the end. Reduced serum IgG, IgA and/or IgM plus specific antibody deficiency defined CVID. The gene calls are TRBV7-2 and TRBJ2-1, with a weak D call TRBD1 (6 bases). Material: peripheral blood mononuclear cells. This receptor was obtained from a human donor with common variable immunodeficiency. CDR3 protein: CASSLRQVGSYEQFF. The covered CDR3 bases are TGTGCCAGCAGCTTACGACAGGTGGGCTCCTATGAG.